The T cell receptor (beta chain) described here comes from a study of graft-versus-host responses after intestinal transplantation. Study at large: Isolated intestinal, liver-intestinal, or multivisceral transplants were what recipients had. Once they had received anti-thymocyte globulin induction, all recipients took tacrolimus and steroids for two to three years.

Study observations and caveats: Ileal or blood samples showed some GvH clones first, and such clones were also found in recipient marrow. With peak circulating GvH clone levels came an association with early post-transplant HvG declines.

The assay was immunoSEQ multiplex PCR, and TCRdb's table has in-frame clones only and misses some. The sample has about 97,000 clones, 80% to 95% seen once. With respect to this clone: As yet, its antigen is unknown.

Material: PBMCs, obtained about 440 days after intestinal transplant. The TCR originated in a human patient who received an intestinal transplant, so some T cells may come from the graft donor.

CDR3 sequence reads: CATSRGSTGPLLDEQFF. The CDR3, as DNA: TGTGCCACCAGCAGAGGGTCGACAGGGCCCCTTTTGGATGAGCAGTTCTTC. The chain combines TRBV15 with TRBJ2-1; 7 bases are shared with TRBD1. With V trimmed by 1 base and J by 8 bases, 14 bases remained unmatched. The CDR3 has 17 amino acids. Germline V CDR1 and CDR2: LNHNV, YYDKDF (reference sequence).